The 3 T cell receptor beta chains in this list originate from one sample, sequenced in a study of blood T cells in healthy people across ages. Next came a second PCR, run for roughly 6 to 11 cycles, which used a sample-barcoded 5' primer along with a J-beta primer mix. TCRdb reanalysed the 5' RACE reads using MiXCR and keeps one entry per CDR3 protein. The sample consists of about 1.1 million distinct CDR3 sequences, approximately 38% of them appearing once. Sequences were obtained from blood. The source of these receptors is a man in his late teens or twenties in good health.

This clonotype was seen only a few times. The chain employs TRBV3-1 and TRBJ2-3; no definite D call. Trimming took off 0 bases at V and 3 bases at J, with 13 bases between the two ends. Per germline, CDR1 LGHDT and CDR2 YNNKEL (reference sequence). CDR3 size: 16 residues. The CDR3 coding sequence is TGTGCCAGCAGCCAAGACCCCCAGGTTAGAACAGATACGCAGTATTTT. Residues: CASSQDPQVRTDTQYF.

V and J are TRBV27 and TRBJ1-5, with unresolved D. The V end lost 2 bases, the J end lost 7 bases, and 9 bases lay between the germline ends. Germline V lookup: CDR1 MNHEY, CDR2 SMNVEV (reference sequence). This CDR3 spans 13 amino acids. The CDR3 DNA reads TGTGCCAGCAGTTTAGCACAGTTACAGCCCCAGCATTTT. This gives the protein CASSLAQLQPQHF.

The CDR3 loop is CASSQEGAGGELFF. The DNA of the CDR3 is TGCGCCAGCAGCCAAGAAGGGGCAGGCGGGGAGCTGTTTTTT. This rearrangement joins TRBV4-3 to TRBJ2-2; perhaps TRBD1 as D (5 bases). Looked up from germline, CDR1 is LGHNA and CDR2 is YSLEER. V lost 0 bases, J lost 7 bases, and 9 bases lay in between. CDR3 length: 14 amino acids.